This T cell receptor (beta chain) was sequenced for a study of cytomegalovirus exposure and HLA in healthy donors. Whereas donors were nominally healthy upon sampling, unrecorded immune exposures were probable. 13 Jbeta primers and 60 Vbeta primers were used for the PCR. The table came from immunoSEQ multiplex PCR; TCRdb's copy has only in-frame clones and leaves some out. Of about 76,000 clones in the sample, roughly 73% were seen once. J was trimmed by 4 bases and V by 3 bases; bases with no gene match: 7. The CDR3 covers 17 residues. Germline assignment: CDR1 SGHNT and CDR2 YYREEE (reference sequence).

The chain couples TRBV5-4 to TRBJ2-2, with 12 bases identical to TRBD1. Source material: PBMCs. The sequence was obtained from a male donor in good health and CMV-seropositive. CDR3 DNA: TGTGCCAGCAGCTCCCCCGGGACAGGGGGCATCACCGGGGAGCTGTTTTTT. Translated: CASSSPGTGGITGELFF.